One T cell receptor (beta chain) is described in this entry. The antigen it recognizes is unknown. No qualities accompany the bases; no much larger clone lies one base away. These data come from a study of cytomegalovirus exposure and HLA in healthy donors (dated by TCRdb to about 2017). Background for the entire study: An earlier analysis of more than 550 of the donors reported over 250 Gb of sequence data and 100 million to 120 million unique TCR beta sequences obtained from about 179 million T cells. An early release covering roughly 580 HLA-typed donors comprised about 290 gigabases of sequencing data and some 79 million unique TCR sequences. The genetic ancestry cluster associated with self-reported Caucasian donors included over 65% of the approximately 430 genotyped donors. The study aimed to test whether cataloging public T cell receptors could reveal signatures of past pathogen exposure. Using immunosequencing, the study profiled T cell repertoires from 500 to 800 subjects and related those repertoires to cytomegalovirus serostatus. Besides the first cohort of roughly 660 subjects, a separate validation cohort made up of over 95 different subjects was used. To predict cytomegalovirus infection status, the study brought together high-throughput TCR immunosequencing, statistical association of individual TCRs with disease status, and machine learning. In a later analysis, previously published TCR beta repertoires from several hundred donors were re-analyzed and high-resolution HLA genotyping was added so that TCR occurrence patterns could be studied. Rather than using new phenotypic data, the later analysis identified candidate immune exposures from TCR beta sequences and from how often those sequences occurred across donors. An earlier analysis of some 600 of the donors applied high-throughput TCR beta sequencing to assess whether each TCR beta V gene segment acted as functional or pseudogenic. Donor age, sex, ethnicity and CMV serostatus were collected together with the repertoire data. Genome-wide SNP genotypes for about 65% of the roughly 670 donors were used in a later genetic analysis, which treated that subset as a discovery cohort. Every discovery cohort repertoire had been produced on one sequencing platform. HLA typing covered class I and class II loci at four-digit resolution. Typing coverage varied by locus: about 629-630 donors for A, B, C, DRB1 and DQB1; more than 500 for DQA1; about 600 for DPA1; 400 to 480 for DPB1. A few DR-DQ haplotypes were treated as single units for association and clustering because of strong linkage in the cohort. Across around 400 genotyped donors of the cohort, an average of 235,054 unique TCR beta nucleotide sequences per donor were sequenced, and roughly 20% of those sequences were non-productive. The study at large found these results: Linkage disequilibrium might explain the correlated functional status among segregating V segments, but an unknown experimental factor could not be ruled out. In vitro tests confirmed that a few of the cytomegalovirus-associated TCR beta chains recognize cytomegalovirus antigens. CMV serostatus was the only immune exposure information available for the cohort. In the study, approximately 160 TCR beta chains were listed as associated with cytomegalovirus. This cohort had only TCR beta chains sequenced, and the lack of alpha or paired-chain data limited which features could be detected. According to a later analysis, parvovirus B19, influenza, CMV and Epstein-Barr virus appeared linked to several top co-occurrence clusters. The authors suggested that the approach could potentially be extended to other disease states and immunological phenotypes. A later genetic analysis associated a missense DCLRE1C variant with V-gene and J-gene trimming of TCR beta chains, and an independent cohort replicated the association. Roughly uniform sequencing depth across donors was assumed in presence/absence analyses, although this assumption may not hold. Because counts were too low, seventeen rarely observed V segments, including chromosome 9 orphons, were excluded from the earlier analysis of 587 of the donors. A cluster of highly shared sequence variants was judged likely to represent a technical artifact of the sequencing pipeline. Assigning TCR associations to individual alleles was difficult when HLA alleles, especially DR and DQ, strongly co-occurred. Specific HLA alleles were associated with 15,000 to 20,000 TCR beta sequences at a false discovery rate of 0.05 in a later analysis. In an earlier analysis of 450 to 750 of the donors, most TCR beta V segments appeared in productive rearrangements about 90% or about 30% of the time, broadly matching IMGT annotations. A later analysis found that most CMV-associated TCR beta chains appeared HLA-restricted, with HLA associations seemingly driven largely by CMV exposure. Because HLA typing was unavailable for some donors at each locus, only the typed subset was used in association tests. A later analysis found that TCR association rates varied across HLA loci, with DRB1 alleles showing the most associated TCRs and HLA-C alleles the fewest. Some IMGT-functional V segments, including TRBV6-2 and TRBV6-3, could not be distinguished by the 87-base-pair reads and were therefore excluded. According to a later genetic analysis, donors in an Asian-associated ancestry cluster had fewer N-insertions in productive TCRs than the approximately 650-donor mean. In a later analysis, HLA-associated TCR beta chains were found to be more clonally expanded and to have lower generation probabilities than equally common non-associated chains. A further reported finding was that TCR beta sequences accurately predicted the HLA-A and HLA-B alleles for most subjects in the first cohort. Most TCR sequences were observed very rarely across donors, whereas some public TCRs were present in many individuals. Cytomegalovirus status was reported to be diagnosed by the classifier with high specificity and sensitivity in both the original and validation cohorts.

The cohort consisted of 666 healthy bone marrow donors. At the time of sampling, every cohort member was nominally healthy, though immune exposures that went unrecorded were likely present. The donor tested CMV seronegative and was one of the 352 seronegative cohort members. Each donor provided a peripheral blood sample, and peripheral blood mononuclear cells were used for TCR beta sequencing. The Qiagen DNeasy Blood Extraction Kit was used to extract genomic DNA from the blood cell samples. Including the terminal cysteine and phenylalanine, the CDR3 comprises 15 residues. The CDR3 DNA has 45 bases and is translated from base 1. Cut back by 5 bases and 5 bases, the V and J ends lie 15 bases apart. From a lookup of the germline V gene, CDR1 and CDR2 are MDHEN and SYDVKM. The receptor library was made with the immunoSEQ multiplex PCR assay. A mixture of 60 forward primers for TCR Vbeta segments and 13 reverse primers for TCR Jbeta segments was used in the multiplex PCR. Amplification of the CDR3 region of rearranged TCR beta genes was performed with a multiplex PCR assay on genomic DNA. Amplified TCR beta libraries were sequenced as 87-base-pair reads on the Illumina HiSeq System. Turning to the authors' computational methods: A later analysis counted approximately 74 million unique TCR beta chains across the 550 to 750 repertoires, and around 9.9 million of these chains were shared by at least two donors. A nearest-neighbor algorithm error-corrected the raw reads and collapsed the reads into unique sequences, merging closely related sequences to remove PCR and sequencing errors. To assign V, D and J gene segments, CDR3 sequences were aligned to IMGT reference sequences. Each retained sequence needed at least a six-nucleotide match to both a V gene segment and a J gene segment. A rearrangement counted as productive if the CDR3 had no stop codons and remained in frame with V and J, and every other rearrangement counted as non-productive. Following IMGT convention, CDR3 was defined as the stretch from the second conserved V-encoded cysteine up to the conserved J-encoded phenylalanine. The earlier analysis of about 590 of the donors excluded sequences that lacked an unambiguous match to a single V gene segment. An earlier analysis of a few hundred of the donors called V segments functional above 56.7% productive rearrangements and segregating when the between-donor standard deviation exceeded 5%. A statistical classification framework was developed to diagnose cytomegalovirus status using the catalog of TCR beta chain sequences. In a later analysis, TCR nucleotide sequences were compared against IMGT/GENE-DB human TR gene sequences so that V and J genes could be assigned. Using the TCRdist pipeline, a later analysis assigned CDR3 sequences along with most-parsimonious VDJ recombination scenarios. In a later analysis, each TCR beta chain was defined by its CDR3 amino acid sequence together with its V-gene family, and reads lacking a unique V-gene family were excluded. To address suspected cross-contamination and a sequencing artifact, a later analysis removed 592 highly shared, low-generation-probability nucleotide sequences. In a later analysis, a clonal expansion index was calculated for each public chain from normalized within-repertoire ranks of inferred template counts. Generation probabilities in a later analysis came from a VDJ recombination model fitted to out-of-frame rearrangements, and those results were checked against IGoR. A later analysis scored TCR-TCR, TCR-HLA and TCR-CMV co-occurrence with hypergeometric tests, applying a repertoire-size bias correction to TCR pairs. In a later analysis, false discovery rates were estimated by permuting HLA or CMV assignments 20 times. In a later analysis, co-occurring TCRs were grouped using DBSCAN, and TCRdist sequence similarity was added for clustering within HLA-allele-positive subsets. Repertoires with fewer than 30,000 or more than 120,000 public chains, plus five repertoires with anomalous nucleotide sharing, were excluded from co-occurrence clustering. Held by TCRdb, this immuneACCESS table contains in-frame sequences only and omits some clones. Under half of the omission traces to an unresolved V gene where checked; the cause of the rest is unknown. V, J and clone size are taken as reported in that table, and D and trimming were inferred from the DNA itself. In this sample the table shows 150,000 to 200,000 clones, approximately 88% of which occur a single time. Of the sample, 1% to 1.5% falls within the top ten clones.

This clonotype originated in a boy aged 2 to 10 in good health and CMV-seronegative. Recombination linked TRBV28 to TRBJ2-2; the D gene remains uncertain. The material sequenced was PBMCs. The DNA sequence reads TGTGCCAGCAGTCCCCCAAGGCTAGGTACCGGGGAGCTGTTTTTT. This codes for CASSPPRLGTGELFF.